This paragraph reports one TCR beta chain. TCR beta was sequenced from blood CD8+ and CD4+ T cells. Controls were healthy donors (matched for age and sex). The RNA input was about 0.45 to 1 ug, and it was reverse transcribed with random hexamers. TCR beta CDR3 was amplified by immunoSEQ covering 54 Vbeta and 13 Jbeta. Via MiXCR, TCRdb re-called the immunoSEQ multiplex PCR reads, giving one row per CDR3 protein. The repertoire holds about 60,000 distinct CDR3 sequences, with over 85% as singletons. The data were taken from a study of CD8 T cells in Susac syndrome. There are 15 residues in the CDR3. Trimming took 1 base from V and 4 from J, leaving 10 bases between them.

This chain joins TRBV12-3 or TRBV12-4 and TRBJ2-2, with D uncertain. The specimen sequenced was CD8+ T cells from PBMCs. This TCR derives from a human donor in good health. Here the CDR3 reads CASSLGVEPTGELFF. The CDR3 region has the DNA TGTGCCAGCAGTTTAGGGGTGGAACCCACCGGGGAGCTGTTTTTT.